The 22 T cell receptor beta chains given below trace back to one sample, sequenced in a study of monozygotic twins with cystic fibrosis. Sequencing used immunoSEQ multiplex PCR; TCRdb keeps in-frame clones, though not all of them. Of 9,000 or so clones listed, 98% to 99% are singletons. Input material: blood. Receptors were obtained from a girl aged 2-10 years with cystic fibrosis.

The chain couples TRBV7-9 to TRBJ1-1; 7 bases agree with TRBD1. With V trimmed by 5 bases and J by 4 bases, 7 bases remained unmatched. CDR1 is SEHNR and CDR2 is FQNEAQ in the germline V gene (reference sequence). The CDR3 has 14 amino acids. The CDR3 spells CASSDPDRFTEAFF. Here the CDR3 DNA reads TGTGCCAGCAGCGACCCGGACAGGTTCACTGAAGCTTTCTTT.

The CDR3 protein is CASSIPAGGTYEQYF. The CDR3, as DNA: TGTGCCAGTAGTATTCCAGCGGGAGGAACCTACGAGCAGTACTTC. J is TRBJ2-5 and V is TRBV19; 9 bases are a match to TRBD2. The end of the DNA fits TRBJ2-7 better, so the J call may be wrong. This CDR3 is built from 15 residues. Germline values: CDR1 LNHDA, CDR2 SQIVND (reference sequence).

This clone was counted once. The chain is built from TRBV5-1 and TRBJ2-1; TRBD2 aligns across 10 bases. The CDR3 is 15 residues long. CDR1 is SGHRS, CDR2 YFSETQ, per germline. With 4 bases clipped from V and 4 bases from J, the junction kept 5 bases outside the gene matches. DNA for the CDR3: TGCGCCAGCAGCCCTGGGACTAGCGCTTACAATGAGCAGTTCTTC. It encodes CASSPGTSAYNEQFF.

The chain joins TRBV27 to TRBJ2-7, with 10 nucleotides matching TRBD2. V gave up 3 bases and J gave up 6 bases; unmatched junction bases: 5. The CDR3 sequence is 14 residues long. CDR1 MNHEY and CDR2 SMNVEV come from the germline V gene (reference sequence). The CDR3 region is CASSLLAGVGEQYF. CDR3 nucleotide sequence: TGTGCCAGCAGTTTGCTAGCGGGAGTTGGCGAGCAGTACTTC.

This CDR3 is CASSVEGFGPEAFF. CDR3 sequence (DNA): TGTGCCAGCAGCGTAGAAGGGTTTGGTCCCGAAGCTTTCTTT. V usage is TRBV9 and J usage is TRBJ1-1; no definite D call. Deletions cut 0 bases from V and 8 bases from J, with 14 bases between. The CDR3 totals 14 residues. The germline V gene encodes CDR1 SGDLS and CDR2 YYNGEE.

The CDR3 region has the DNA TGTGCCAGCAGTCCTTCTAGTGCCGCCACTTACGAGCAGTACTTC. Translating gives CASSPSSAATYEQYF. V usage is TRBV2 and J usage is TRBJ2-7; D is unclear. CDR1 and CDR2 (germline): SNHLY, FYNNEI. This CDR3 is 15 amino acids long. The V end was cut by 5 bases, the J end by 4 bases, with 18 bases between.

This rearrangement joins TRBV7-9 to TRBJ1-1; TRBD1 is a possible D gene (6 bases). Trimming stripped 3 bases from V and 7 bases from J, with 9 bases between. There are 12 residues in the CDR3. Looked up from germline, CDR1 is SEHNR and CDR2 is FQNEAQ (reference sequence). Here the CDR3 DNA reads TGTGCCAGCAGCTTCGACAGGTTTGAAGCTTTCTTT. It specifies CASSFDRFEAFF.

V gene TRBV19 combines with J gene TRBJ1-2; D is uncertain. This CDR3 has 14 amino acids. Trimming pared 3 bases from V and 3 bases from J, leaving 11 bases between. Germline V gene data show CDR1 as LNHDA and CDR2 as SQIVND (reference sequence). The CDR3, as DNA: TGTGCCAGTAGTATTGGCGGGGAGGACTATGGCTACACCTTC. Translation gives CASSIGGEDYGYTF.

The V gene is TRBV7-2, the J gene TRBJ2-7, with TRBD2 matching over 8 bases. This CDR3 is 14 amino acids long. CDR1 and CDR2 from the germline V gene are SGHTA and FQGNSA. V lost 0 bases, J lost 3 bases, and 1 base stayed unmatched. Here the CDR3 DNA reads TGTGCCAGCAGCTTAGCTAGCGGGAACTACGAGCAGTACTTC. Amino acid sequence: CASSLASGNYEQYF.

The rearrangement joins TRBV4-1 to TRBJ1-3; D possibly corresponds to TRBD1 (6 bases). The CDR3 is made up of 19 amino acids. V lost 0 bases and J 0 bases, leaving 18 bases between the germline ends. Germline loops: CDR1 MGHRA, CDR2 YSYEKL. In DNA form, the CDR3 reads TGCGCCAGCAGCCAAGAATTGGAGGCAGGGGCATTCTCTGGAAACACCATATATTTT. Protein product: CASSQELEAGAFSGNTIYF.

The J gene is TRBJ1-1, the V gene TRBV10-3; no firm D call. This CDR3 is built from 14 residues. The V gene's germline CDR1 is ENHRY and CDR2 SYGVKD. Trimming left V 2 bases short and J 1 base short, with 8 bases between. Here the CDR3 DNA reads TGTGCCATCAGTGAGAACCTACAGAACACTGAAGCTTTCTTT. Translating it yields CAISENLQNTEAFF.

This chain joins TRBV5-4 and TRBJ1-1, with D possibly TRBD1 on 5 matching bases. The CDR3 extends over 13 amino acids. Germline loops: CDR1 SGHNT, CDR2 YYREEE (reference sequence). The V gene lost 6 bases and the J gene lost 1 base, with 10 bases spanning the gap. The CDR3 loop is CASKGTGNTEAFF. The CDR3 DNA reads as TGTGCCAGCAAGGGTACAGGGAACACTGAAGCTTTCTTT.

The count of this clone is one. This rearrangement joins TRBV19 to TRBJ2-6; tentatively, D is TRBD2 (5 bases). Trimming removed 8 bases at V and 0 bases at J, with 11 bases between. The germline V gene has CDR1 LNHDA and CDR2 SQIVND (reference sequence). CDR3 size: 15 residues. The CDR3 region has the DNA TGTGCCAGTCGGGGTTTTGGCTCTGGGGCCAACGTCCTGACTTTC. Translated, it gives CASRGFGSGANVLTF.

This sequence joins TRBV18 and TRBJ2-2; D is possibly TRBD2 (5 bases). Germline lookup yields CDR1 KGHSH and CDR2 LQKENI. Trimming removed 3 bases at V and 6 bases at J, with 17 bases between. This CDR3 comprises 16 residues. The CDR3 coding sequence is TGTGCCAGCTCACCCCTCCCCGGAGGCCATTCCGGGGAGCTGTTTTTT. Residues: CASSPLPGGHSGELFF.

The gene calls are TRBV6-5 and TRBJ1-2; no firm D call. CDR1 is MNHEY and CDR2 is SVGAGI in the germline V gene. The V end lost 0 bases, the J end lost 5 bases, and 7 bases lay between the germline ends. CDR3 length equals 13 residues. CDR3: CASSYSFEYGYTF. The CDR3 nucleotides read TGTGCCAGCAGTTACTCTTTTGAGTATGGCTACACCTTC.

V usage is TRBV10-3 and J usage is TRBJ2-1; 7 nucleotides agree with TRBD1. With V trimmed by 8 bases and J by 4 bases, 14 bases remained unmatched. Germline CDR1 reads ENHRY; CDR2 reads SYGVKD. CDR3 size: 16 residues. Written as DNA, the CDR3 is TGTGCCATCCGTTCGTCCGGACAGGAAAAATACAATGAGCAGTTCTTC. Encoded protein: CAIRSSGQEKYNEQFF.

The chain couples TRBV11-2 to TRBJ2-1; D unresolved. Germline CDR1 is SGHAT and CDR2 is FQNNGV. The V gene lost 1 base and the J gene lost 1 base, with 5 bases spanning the gap. CDR3 length equals 14 residues. The CDR3: CASSLGGSYNEQFF. DNA for the CDR3: TGTGCCAGCAGCTTAGGGGGATCCTACAATGAGCAGTTCTTC.

The chain couples TRBV28 to TRBJ2-7; 7 bases are a match to TRBD1. With V trimmed by 5 bases and J by 4 bases, 14 bases remained unmatched. Germline CDR1 MDHEN, CDR2 SYDVKM. This CDR3 contains 16 residues. CDR3 sequence: CASSPTGFPTLYEQYF. In DNA, the CDR3 is TGTGCCAGCAGTCCGACAGGGTTCCCTACCCTTTACGAGCAGTACTTC.

V usage is TRBV27 and J usage is TRBJ1-2; the D gene is possibly TRBD1 (6 bases). V was cut by 4 bases and J by 8 bases, with 14 bases left in between. Germline-derived CDR1 and CDR2 are MNHEY and SMNVEV (reference sequence). CDR3 length equals 13 residues. The CDR3 reads CASSSNGQRGYTF. In nucleotides, the CDR3 is TGTGCCAGCAGTTCTAATGGACAGAGGGGCTACACCTTC.

This chain joins TRBV27 and TRBJ2-2, with D unclear. Trimming pared 3 bases from V and 6 bases from J, leaving 5 bases between. Germline V gives CDR1 MNHEY, CDR2 SMNVEV (reference sequence). CDR3 length equals 12 residues. Here the CDR3 reads CASSLVSGELFF. In DNA, the CDR3 is TGTGCCAGCAGTTTGGTGTCCGGGGAGCTGTTTTTT.

The rearrangement joins TRBV25-1 to TRBJ2-2; 7 positions agree with TRBD2. After removal of 6 bases from V and 6 bases from J, the junction contained 7 bases not matched to a gene. CDR3 length equals 14 residues. CDR1 and CDR2 from the germline V gene are MGHDK and SYGVNS. This CDR3 reads CASRWGGSPGELFF. The DNA for the CDR3 is TGTGCCAGCAGATGGGGAGGGTCCCCCGGGGAGCTGTTTTTT.

The chain is built from TRBV6-1 and TRBJ2-7; D possibly corresponds to TRBD1 (7 bases). Germline CDR1 and CDR2: MNHNS and SASEGT. The germline V and J ends were trimmed by 6 bases and 0 bases, with 12 bases remaining between them. The CDR3 covers 14 residues. The CDR3 region is CASSGRGASYEQYF. The DNA of the CDR3 is TGTGCCAGCAGCGGCAGGGGGGCCTCCTACGAGCAGTACTTC.